This T cell receptor beta chain was identified in a study of blood T cell repertoires in COVID-19. The CDR3 covers 17 residues. Germline values: CDR1 KGHDR, CDR2 SFDVKD. Unmatched junction bases numbered 8, after V lost 2 bases and J lost 5 bases. Sequenced by immunoSEQ multiplex PCR; TCRdb stores in-frame clones only, minus some. Among 250,000 to 350,000 clones listed, approximately 88% were seen once. This clonotype originated in a woman aged 30 to 39 who had recovered from COVID-19. This chain joins TRBV24-1 and TRBJ1-2; TRBD1 matches at 12 bases. Sequencing used PBMCs or T cells enriched from blood (not recorded which). The CDR3 DNA reads TGTGCCACCAGTGATTCTGGGGACAGGGGGCGACGTTATGGCTACACCTTC. Translating gives CATSDSGDRGRRYGYTF.